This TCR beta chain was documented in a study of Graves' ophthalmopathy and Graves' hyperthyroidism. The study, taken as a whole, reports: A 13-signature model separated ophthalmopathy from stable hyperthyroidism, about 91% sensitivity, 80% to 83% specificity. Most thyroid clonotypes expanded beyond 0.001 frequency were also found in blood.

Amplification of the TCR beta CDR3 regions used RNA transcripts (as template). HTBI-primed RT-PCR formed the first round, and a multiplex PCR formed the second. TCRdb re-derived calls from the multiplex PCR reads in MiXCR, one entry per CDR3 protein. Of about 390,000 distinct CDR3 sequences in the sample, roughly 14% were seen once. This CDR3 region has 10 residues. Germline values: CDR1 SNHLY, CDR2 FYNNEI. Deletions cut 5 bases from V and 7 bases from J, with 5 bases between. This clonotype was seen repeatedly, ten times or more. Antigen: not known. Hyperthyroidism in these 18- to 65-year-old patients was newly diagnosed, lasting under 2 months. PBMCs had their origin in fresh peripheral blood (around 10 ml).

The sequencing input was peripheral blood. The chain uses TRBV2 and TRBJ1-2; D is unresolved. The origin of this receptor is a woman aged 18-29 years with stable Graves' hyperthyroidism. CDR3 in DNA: TGTGCCAGCAGTCCGGGTGGCTACACCTTC. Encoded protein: CASSPGGYTF.